The TCR beta chain under discussion was sequenced for a study of blood T cell repertoires in COVID-19. Whole-study context: The origin of the acute and convalescent COVID-19 samples was the United States, Italy and Spain.

Germline-derived CDR1 and CDR2 are SGHRS and YFSETQ. Trimming shortened V by 0 bases and J by 4 bases, and 11 bases separated the two germline ends. The CDR3 covers 14 residues. Authors' processing steps: Quantification of nucleated cells was approximated via reference gene primer amplification. Profiling relied on immunoSEQ multiplex PCR, and the TCRdb table lists in-frame clones only, not all of them. The V and J calls and clone size are taken from that table; D and trimming were inferred from the DNA. The sample lists around 15,000 clones; around 82% were seen once. This clonotype was obtained from an elderly man with active COVID-19. Sequencing used peripheral blood. This rearrangement joins TRBV5-1 to TRBJ2-7; D is possibly TRBD1 (5 bases). The CDR3 here is CASSLGQGNYEQYF. In DNA form, the CDR3 reads TGCGCCAGCAGCTTGGGTCAGGGTAATTACGAGCAGTACTTC.